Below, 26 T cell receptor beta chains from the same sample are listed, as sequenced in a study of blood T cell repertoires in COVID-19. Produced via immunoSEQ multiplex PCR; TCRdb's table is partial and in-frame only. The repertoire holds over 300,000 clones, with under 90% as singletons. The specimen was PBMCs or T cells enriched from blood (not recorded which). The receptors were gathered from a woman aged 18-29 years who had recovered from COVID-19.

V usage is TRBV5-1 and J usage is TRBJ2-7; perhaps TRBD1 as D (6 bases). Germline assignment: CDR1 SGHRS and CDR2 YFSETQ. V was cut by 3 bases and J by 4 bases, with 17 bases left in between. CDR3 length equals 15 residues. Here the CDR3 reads CASSWDRTEIYEQYF. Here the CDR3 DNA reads TGCGCCAGCAGCTGGGATCGGACAGAGATATACGAGCAGTACTTC.

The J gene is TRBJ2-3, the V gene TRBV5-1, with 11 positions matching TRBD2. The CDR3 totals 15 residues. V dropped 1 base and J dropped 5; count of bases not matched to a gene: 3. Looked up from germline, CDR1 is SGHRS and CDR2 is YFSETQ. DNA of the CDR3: TGCGCCAGCAGCTTGACGCTAGCGGGAGGAGATACGCAGTATTTT. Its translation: CASSLTLAGGDTQYF.

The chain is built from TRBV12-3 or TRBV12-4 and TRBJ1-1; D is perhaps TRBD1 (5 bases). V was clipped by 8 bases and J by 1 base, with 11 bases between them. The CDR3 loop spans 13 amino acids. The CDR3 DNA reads TGTGCCAGCCGAGTTGACAGGAACACTGAAGCTTTCTTT. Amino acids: CASRVDRNTEAFF.

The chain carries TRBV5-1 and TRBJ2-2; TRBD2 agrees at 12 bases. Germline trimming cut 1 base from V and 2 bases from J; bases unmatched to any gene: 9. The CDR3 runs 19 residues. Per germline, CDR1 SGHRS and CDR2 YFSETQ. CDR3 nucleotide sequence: TGCGCCAGCAGCTTGTCCGTGGCTAGCGGGAGGGCTAACACCGGGGAGCTGTTTTTT. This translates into CASSLSVASGRANTGELFF.

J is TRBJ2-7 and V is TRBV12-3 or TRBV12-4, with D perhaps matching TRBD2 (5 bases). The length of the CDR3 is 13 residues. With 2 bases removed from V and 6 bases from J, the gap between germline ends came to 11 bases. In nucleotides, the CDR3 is TGTGCCAGCAGTTTAAGGATTGGGAGCGAGCAGTACTTC. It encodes CASSLRIGSEQYF.

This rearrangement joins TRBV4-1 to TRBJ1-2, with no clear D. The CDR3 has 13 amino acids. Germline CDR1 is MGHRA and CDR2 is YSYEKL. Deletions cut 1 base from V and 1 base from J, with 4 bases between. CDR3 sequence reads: CASSQAVNYGYTF. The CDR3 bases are TGCGCCAGCAGCCAAGCGGTTAACTATGGCTACACCTTC.

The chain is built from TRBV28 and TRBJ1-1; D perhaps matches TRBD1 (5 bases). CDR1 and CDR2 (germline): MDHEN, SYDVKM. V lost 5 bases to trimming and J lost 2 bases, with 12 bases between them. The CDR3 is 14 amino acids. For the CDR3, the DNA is TGTGCCAGCAGTCTCGGGACTCCCAACACTGAAGCTTTCTTT. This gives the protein CASSLGTPNTEAFF.

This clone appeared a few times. Written as DNA, the CDR3 is TGTGCCAGCAGCCGACAAGGGGTCAATTCACCCCTCCACTTT. This codes for CASSRQGVNSPLHF. This rearrangement joins TRBV5-6 to TRBJ1-6, with D possibly being TRBD1 (5 bases). The CDR3 is made up of 14 amino acids. V was shortened by 4 bases and J by 7 bases, with 12 bases between the two germline ends. Germline CDR1 SGHDT, CDR2 YYEEEE.

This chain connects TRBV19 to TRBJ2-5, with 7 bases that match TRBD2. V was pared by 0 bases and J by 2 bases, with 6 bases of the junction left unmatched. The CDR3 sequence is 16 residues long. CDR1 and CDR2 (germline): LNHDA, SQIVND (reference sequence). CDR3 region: CASSIDLAGQQETQYF. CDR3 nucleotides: TGTGCCAGTAGTATAGATTTAGCGGGCCAACAAGAGACCCAGTACTTC. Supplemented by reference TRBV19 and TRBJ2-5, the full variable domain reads DGGITQSPKYLFRKEGQNVTLSCEQNLNHDAMYWYRQDPGQGLRLIYYSQIVNDFQKGDIAEGYSVSREKKESFPLTVTSAQKNPTAFYLCASSIDLAGQQETQYFGPGTRLLVL.

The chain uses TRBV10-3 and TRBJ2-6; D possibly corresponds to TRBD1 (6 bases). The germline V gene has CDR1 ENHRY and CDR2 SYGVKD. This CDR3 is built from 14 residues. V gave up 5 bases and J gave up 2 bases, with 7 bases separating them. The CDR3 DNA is TGTGCCATCAGTAACAGGGCTGGGGCCAACGTCCTGACTTTC. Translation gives CAISNRAGANVLTF.

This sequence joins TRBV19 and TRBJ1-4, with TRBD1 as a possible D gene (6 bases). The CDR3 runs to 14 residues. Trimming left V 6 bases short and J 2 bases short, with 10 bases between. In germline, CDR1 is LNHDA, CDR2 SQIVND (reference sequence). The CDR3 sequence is CASRDRSTNEKLFF. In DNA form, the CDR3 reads TGTGCCAGTAGGGACAGATCCACTAATGAAAAACTGTTTTTT. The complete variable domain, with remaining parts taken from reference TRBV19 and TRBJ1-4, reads DGGITQSPKYLFRKEGQNVTLSCEQNLNHDAMYWYRQDPGQGLRLIYYSQIVNDFQKGDIAEGYSVSREKKESFPLTVTSAQKNPTAFYLCASRDRSTNEKLFFGSGTQLSVL.

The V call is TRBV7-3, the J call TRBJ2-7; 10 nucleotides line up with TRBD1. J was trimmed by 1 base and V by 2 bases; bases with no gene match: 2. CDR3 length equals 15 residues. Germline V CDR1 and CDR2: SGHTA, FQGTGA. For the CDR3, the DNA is TGTGCCAGCAGCTTAGGGGGACAGGGGTCCTACGAGCAGTACTTC. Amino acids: CASSLGGQGSYEQYF.

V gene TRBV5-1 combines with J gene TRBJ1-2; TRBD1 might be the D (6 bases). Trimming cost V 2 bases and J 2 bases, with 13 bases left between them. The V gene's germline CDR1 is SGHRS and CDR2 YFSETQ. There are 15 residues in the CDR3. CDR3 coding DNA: TGCGCCAGCAGCTTATTATTGACAGGCAACTATGGCTACACCTTC. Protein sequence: CASSLLLTGNYGYTF.

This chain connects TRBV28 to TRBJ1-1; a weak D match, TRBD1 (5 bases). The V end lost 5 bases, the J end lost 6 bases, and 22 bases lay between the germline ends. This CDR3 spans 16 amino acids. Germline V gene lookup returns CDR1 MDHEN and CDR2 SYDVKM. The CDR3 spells CASSPSIGGGEAEAFF. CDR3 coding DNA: TGTGCCAGCAGTCCCTCAATCGGGGGGGGTGAGGCTGAAGCTTTCTTT.

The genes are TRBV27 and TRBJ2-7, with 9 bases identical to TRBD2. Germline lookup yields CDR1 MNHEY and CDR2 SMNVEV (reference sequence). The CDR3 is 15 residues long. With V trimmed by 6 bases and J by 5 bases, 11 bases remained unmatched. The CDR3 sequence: CASSLGLAGVHEQYF. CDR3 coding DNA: TGTGCCAGCAGCCTGGGACTAGCCGGCGTTCACGAGCAGTACTTC.

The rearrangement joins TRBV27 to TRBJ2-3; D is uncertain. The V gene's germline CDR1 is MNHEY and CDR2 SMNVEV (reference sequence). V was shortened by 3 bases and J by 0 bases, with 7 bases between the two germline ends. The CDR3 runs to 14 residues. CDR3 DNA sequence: TGTGCCAGCAGTTTGTCCGCGAGCACAGATACGCAGTATTTT. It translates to CASSLSASTDTQYF.

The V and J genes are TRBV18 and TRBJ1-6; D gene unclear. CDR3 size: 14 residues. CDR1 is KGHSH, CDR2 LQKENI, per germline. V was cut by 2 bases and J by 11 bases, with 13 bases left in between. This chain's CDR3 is CASSPAGGNPPLHF. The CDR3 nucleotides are TGTGCCAGCTCACCAGCAGGAGGGAATCCACCCCTCCACTTT.

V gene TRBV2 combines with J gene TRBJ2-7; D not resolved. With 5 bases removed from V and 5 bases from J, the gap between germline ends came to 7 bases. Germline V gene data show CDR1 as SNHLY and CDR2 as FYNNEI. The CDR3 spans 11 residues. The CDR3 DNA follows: TGTGCCAGCAGTAAACAGCACGAGCAGTACTTC. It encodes CASSKQHEQYF.

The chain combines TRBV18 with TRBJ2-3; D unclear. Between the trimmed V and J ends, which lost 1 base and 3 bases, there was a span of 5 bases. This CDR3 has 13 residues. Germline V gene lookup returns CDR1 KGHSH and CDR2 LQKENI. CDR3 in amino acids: CASSPLTTDTQYF. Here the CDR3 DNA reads TGTGCCAGCTCACCACTCACAACAGATACGCAGTATTTT.

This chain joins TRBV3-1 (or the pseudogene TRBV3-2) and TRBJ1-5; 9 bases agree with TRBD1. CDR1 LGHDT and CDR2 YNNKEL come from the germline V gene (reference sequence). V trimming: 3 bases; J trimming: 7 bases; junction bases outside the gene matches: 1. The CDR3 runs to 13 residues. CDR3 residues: CASSQGQGQPQHF. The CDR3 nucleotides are TGTGCCAGCAGCCAGGGACAGGGACAGCCCCAGCATTTT.

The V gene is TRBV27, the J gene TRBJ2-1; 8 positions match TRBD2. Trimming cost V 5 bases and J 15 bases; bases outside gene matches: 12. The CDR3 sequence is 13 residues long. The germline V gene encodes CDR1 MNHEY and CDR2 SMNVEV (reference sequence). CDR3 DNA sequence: TGTGCCAGCAGTCCCAGTAGTAGCGGGAATACGTTCTTC. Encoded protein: CASSPSSSGNTFF.

The CDR3 loop reads CASSVGTGGRTEAFF. As DNA, the CDR3 is TGTGCCAGCAGTGTGGGAACGGGGGGTCGGACTGAAGCTTTCTTT. The chain uses TRBV7-2 and TRBJ1-1, with D perhaps matching TRBD1 (5 bases). Trimming left V 6 bases short and J 5 bases short, with 19 bases between. Looked up from germline, CDR1 is SGHTA and CDR2 is FQGNSA. The CDR3 loop spans 15 amino acids.

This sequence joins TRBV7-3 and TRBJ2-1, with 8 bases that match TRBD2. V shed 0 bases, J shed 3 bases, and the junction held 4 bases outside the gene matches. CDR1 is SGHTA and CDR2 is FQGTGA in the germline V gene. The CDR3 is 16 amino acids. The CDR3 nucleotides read TGTGCCAGCAGCTTAACTAGCGGGATCTTCTACAATGAGCAGTTCTTC. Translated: CASSLTSGIFYNEQFF.

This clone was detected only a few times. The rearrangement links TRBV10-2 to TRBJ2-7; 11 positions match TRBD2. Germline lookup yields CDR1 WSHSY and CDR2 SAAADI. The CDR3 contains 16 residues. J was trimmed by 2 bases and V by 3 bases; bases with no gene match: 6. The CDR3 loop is CASSDTGGLAAYEQYF. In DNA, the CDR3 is TGCGCCAGCAGTGACACTGGGGGACTAGCGGCCTACGAGCAGTACTTC.

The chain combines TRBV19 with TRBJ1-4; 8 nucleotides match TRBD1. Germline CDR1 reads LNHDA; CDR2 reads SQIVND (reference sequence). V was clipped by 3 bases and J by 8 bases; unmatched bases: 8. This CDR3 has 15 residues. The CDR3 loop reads CASSMARQGREKLFF. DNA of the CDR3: TGTGCCAGTAGTATGGCCCGACAGGGGCGAGAAAAACTGTTTTTT.

The chain's CDR3 is CASSYGPGKGGYTF. In DNA form, the CDR3 reads TGTGCCAGCAGTTACGGTCCGGGGAAGGGTGGCTACACCTTC. The rearrangement links TRBV6-5 to TRBJ1-2; D uncertain. Germline-derived CDR1 and CDR2 are MNHEY and SVGAGI. The V gene lost 2 bases and the J gene lost 7 bases, with 14 bases spanning the gap. This CDR3 region has 14 residues.